This TCR beta chain was obtained from a study of cytomegalovirus exposure and HLA in healthy donors. Assay used: immunoSEQ multiplex PCR; TCRdb lists only in-frame clones, some missing. The sample includes 70,000 or so clones, about 93% seen only once; the top ten take 1.5% to 2%. V was pared by 11 bases and J by 0 bases, with 6 bases of the junction left unmatched. The CDR3 is 14 residues long. CDR1 is MNHNY and CDR2 is SVGAGI in the germline V gene (reference sequence). Sequences were obtained from PBMCs. The receptor was derived from a woman in her late teens or twenties in good health and CMV-seropositive. V is TRBV6-6 and J is TRBJ1-1, with TRBD1 identical over 10 bases. The CDR3 nucleotides read TGTGCCGGGGGGACAGGGGAAATGAACACTGAAGCTTTCTTT. It encodes CAGGTGEMNTEAFF.